The 15 T cell receptor beta chains presented below share a single source sample, sequenced in a study of technical replicates of blood from a handful of donors. The protocol was immunoSEQ multiplex PCR, while the TCRdb copy is restricted to in-frame clones and leaves out a portion. The data contain tens of thousands of clones, roughly 91% of them singletons. The sample consisted of T cells isolated from PBMCs. These receptors originate from a human donor in good health.

This clone was recorded once. The CDR3 sequence: CASSSASGSNEQFF. The CDR3 coding sequence is TGTGCCAGCAGTTCTGCTAGCGGGAGTAATGAGCAGTTCTTC. The chain couples TRBV27 to TRBJ2-1, with 10 bases that match TRBD2. The ends lost 4 bases at V and 7 bases at J; junction bases unmatched: 4. The CDR3 totals 14 residues. Per germline, CDR1 MNHEY and CDR2 SMNVEV (reference sequence).

The chain is built from TRBV27 and TRBJ1-4; D unclear. CDR1 and CDR2 (germline): MNHEY, SMNVEV (reference sequence). This CDR3 is 15 amino acids long. The V end was cut by 0 bases, the J end by 10 bases, with 15 bases between. For the CDR3, the DNA is TGTGCCAGCAGTTTATCGGTTGGGAGGGATGGAAAACTGTTTTTT. It yields the protein CASSLSVGRDGKLFF. Drawing the rest from reference TRBV27 and TRBJ1-4, the complete variable domain is EAQVTQNPRYLITVTGKKLTVTCSQNMNHEYMSWYRQDPGLGLRQIYYSMNVEVTDKGDVPEGYKVSRKEKRNFPLILESPSPNQTSLYFCASSLSVGRDGKLFFGSGTQLSVL.

The chain recombines TRBV10-3 with TRBJ2-7, with 16 bases that match TRBD2. V lost 4 bases and J lost 4; bases outside the gene matches: 4. Germline values: CDR1 ENHRY, CDR2 SYGVKD. The CDR3 consists of 16 residues. CDR3 sequence: CAISGGLAGGLYEQYF. The DNA of the CDR3 is TGTGCCATCAGTGGGGGACTAGCGGGAGGGTTATACGAGCAGTACTTC.

The chain has TRBV11-3 and TRBJ2-1; D possibly corresponds to TRBD1 (5 bases). This CDR3 is built from 13 residues. Per the germline V gene, CDR1 is SGHNT and CDR2 is YENEEA. Trimming pared 4 bases from V and 6 bases from J, leaving 10 bases between. The CDR3 DNA is TGTGCCAGCAGCTCAAGACAGAGCAATGAGCAGTTCTTC. Its protein is CASSSRQSNEQFF.

The V call is TRBV6-1, the J call TRBJ2-1; the match to TRBD2 covers 9 bases. CDR3 size: 16 residues. Trimming removed 2 bases from V and 1 base from J; junction bases left unmatched: 3. Germline CDR1 and CDR2: MNHNS and SASEGT. CDR3 region: CASSESSGGSYNEQFF. The CDR3 region has the DNA TGTGCCAGCAGTGAAAGTAGCGGGGGTTCCTACAATGAGCAGTTCTTC.

The chain has TRBV4-1 and TRBJ2-3, with 8 bases identical to TRBD2. Unmatched junction bases numbered 16, after V lost 4 bases and J lost 4 bases. The CDR3 extends over 18 amino acids. Germline V gene sequence: CDR1 MGHRA, CDR2 YSYEKL. CDR3 sequence: CASSRFGGAVPFPDTQYF. DNA for the CDR3: TGCGCCAGCAGCCGTTTCGGGGGGGCCGTCCCTTTCCCAGATACGCAGTATTTT.

This chain connects TRBV5-5 to TRBJ1-4; 7 nucleotides line up with TRBD1. CDR3 length: 14 residues. CDR1 and CDR2 from the germline V gene are SGHKS and YYEKEE (reference sequence). Trimming took 4 bases from V and 10 from J; bases not matched to a gene: 10. The CDR3 region has the DNA TGTGCCAGCAGCGGAGACAGGGTAGATGGAAAACTGTTTTTT. It yields the protein CASSGDRVDGKLFF.

This clone was counted a few times. This chain connects TRBV29-1 to TRBJ1-1; 8 nucleotides agree with TRBD1. CDR1 is SQVTM, CDR2 ANQGSEA, per germline. The CDR3 length is 13 residues. Trimming took 7 bases from V and 2 from J; bases not matched to a gene: 6. The CDR3 loop reads CSAAGTGNTEAFF. Here the CDR3 DNA reads TGCAGCGCGGCCGGGACAGGAAACACTGAAGCTTTCTTT.

This chain connects TRBV25-1 to TRBJ2-1; D is uncertain. The V and J ends lost 4 bases and 0 bases respectively, with 13 bases between them. Germline lookup yields CDR1 MGHDK and CDR2 SYGVNS. This CDR3 comprises 16 residues. The CDR3 bases are TGTGCCAGCAGTGGGCGTAGCTTCGGCTCCTACAATGAGCAGTTCTTC. It translates to CASSGRSFGSYNEQFF.

The chain carries TRBV5-1 and TRBJ1-1; 8 bases agree with TRBD1. Trimming removed 4 bases from V and 6 bases from J; junction bases left unmatched: 8. CDR3 length: 14 residues. Germline V CDR1 and CDR2: SGHRS, YFSETQ. In DNA form, the CDR3 reads TGCGCCAGCAGCCTGAGACAGGGGTGGGCTGAAGCTTTCTTT. Amino acid sequence: CASSLRQGWAEAFF.

In its sample, this clone was seen once. The chain uses TRBV27 and TRBJ2-1; tentatively, D is TRBD2 (6 bases). Germline V CDR1 and CDR2: MNHEY, SMNVEV (reference sequence). The V end was cut by 2 bases, the J end by 7 bases, with 15 bases between. The CDR3 contains 15 residues. The CDR3 sequence: CASSLDTGEENEQFF. DNA of the CDR3: TGTGCCAGCAGTTTAGATACGGGAGAAGAGAATGAGCAGTTCTTC.

This chain uses TRBV19 with TRBJ1-1, with D hard to call. Trimming removed 3 bases from V and 1 base from J, with 12 bases in between. Germline CDR1 is LNHDA and CDR2 is SQIVND (reference sequence). The CDR3 has 15 amino acids. The DNA for the CDR3 is TGTGCCAGTAGTATGTATGCAGATCAGAACACTGAAGCTTTCTTT. Translation: CASSMYADQNTEAFF.

The rearrangement joins TRBV7-2 to TRBJ1-2, with TRBD1 matching over 7 bases. The CDR3 length is 14 residues. Germline CDR1 is SGHTA and CDR2 is FQGNSA. V was pared by 0 bases and J by 5 bases, with 3 bases of the junction left unmatched. CDR3 loop: CASSLAKTGYGYTF. The CDR3, as DNA: TGTGCCAGCAGCTTAGCGAAGACAGGGTATGGCTACACCTTC.

The V and J genes are TRBV18 and TRBJ1-1, with D perhaps TRBD1 (5 bases). The CDR3 spans 16 residues. Trimming left V 6 bases short and J 0 bases short, with 17 bases between. The germline gives CDR1 KGHSH, CDR2 LQKENI. The CDR3 loop reads CASSAGGTAMNTEAFF. Here the CDR3 DNA reads TGTGCCAGCTCGGCTGGAGGGACCGCGATGAACACTGAAGCTTTCTTT.

A single count supports this clone. CDR3 sequence: CASETRAGEQYF. The CDR3, as DNA: TGTGCCAGTGAAACCAGGGCCGGCGAGCAGTACTTC. The V gene is TRBV19, the J gene TRBJ2-7, with D maybe TRBD1 (5 bases). V lost 8 bases to trimming and J lost 6 bases, with 14 bases between them. This CDR3 has 12 amino acids. The germline gives CDR1 LNHDA, CDR2 SQIVND (reference sequence).